What follows describes a single TCR beta chain. Its specific antigen is unknown. The input lacks base qualities; no much larger clone sits a single base away. The data belong to a study of cytomegalovirus exposure and HLA in healthy donors (dated by TCRdb to 2016 to 2017). A note on the overall study: An earlier analysis of 587 of the donors reported 276 Gb of sequence data and 95 million to 140 million unique TCR beta sequences obtained from about 200 million T cells. About 310 gigabases of sequencing data and tens of millions of unique TCR sequences were included in an early release covering 550 to 650 HLA-typed donors. Among the approximately 420 genotyped donors, around 81% belonged to the genetic ancestry cluster associated with self-reported Caucasian donors. The study was designed to test whether signatures of past pathogen exposure could be identified by cataloging public T cell receptors. The study profiled the T cell repertoires of approximately 700 subjects by immunosequencing and related them to cytomegalovirus serostatus. A separate validation cohort of 100 to 150 different subjects was used in addition to the 666-subject first cohort. To predict cytomegalovirus infection status, the study brought together high-throughput TCR immunosequencing, statistical association of individual TCRs with disease status, and machine learning. To study patterns of TCR occurrence, a later analysis re-analyzed previously published TCR beta repertoires from around 660 donors and added high-resolution HLA genotyping. The later analysis used no new phenotypic data to find candidate immune exposures, relying instead on TCR beta sequences and their occurrence across donors. An earlier analysis of some 600 of the donors applied high-throughput TCR beta sequencing to assess whether each TCR beta V gene segment acted as functional or pseudogenic. Donor age, sex, ethnicity and CMV serostatus were compiled alongside the repertoire data. A later genetic analysis used genome-wide SNP genotypes for about 55% of the 666 donors, treating that subset as a discovery cohort. Every discovery cohort repertoire had been produced on one sequencing platform. HLA typing covered class I and class II loci at four-digit resolution. The number of donors typed differed by locus, with about 629-640 for A, B, C, DRB1 and DQB1, around 500 for DQA1, 600 to 610 for DPA1, and approximately 470 for DPB1. Because of strong linkage in the cohort, five DR-DQ haplotypes were treated as single units for association and clustering. Among about 370 genotyped donors of the cohort, an average of approximately 200,000 unique TCR beta nucleotide sequences was sequenced per donor, of which 15% to 20% were non-productive.

The germline V and J ends show losses of 5 bases and 4 bases respectively, and no gene match explains 3 bases of the junction. The germline V gene yields SGHNT for CDR1 and YENEEA for CDR2. Taken from cysteine to phenylalanine, the CDR3 has 13 residues. CDR3 DNA only is kept here, 39 bases in frame from base 1. To prepare the library, the immunoSEQ multiplex PCR assay was applied. A mixture of 60 forward primers for TCR Vbeta segments and 13 reverse primers for TCR Jbeta segments was used in the multiplex PCR. Amplification of the CDR3 region of rearranged TCR beta genes was performed with a multiplex PCR assay on genomic DNA. On the Illumina HiSeq System, the amplified TCR beta libraries were sequenced as 87-base-pair reads. Per the original workflow: A later analysis tallied 75 million to 95 million unique TCR beta chains across the 650 to 750 repertoires, and about 10 million of those chains were shared by two or more donors. To remove PCR and sequencing errors, raw reads were error-corrected and collapsed into unique sequences using a nearest-neighbor algorithm that merged closely related sequences. To assign V, D and J gene segments, CDR3 sequences were aligned to IMGT reference sequences. For a sequence to be retained, at least a six-nucleotide match to both a V gene segment and a J gene segment was required. A rearrangement counted as productive if the CDR3 had no stop codons and remained in frame with V and J, and every other rearrangement counted as non-productive. Following IMGT convention, CDR3 was defined as the stretch from the second conserved V-encoded cysteine to the conserved J-encoded phenylalanine. The earlier analysis of fewer than 750 of the donors excluded sequences that lacked an unambiguous match to a single V gene segment. An earlier analysis of several hundred of the donors classified V segments as functional when productive rearrangements were above 56.7% and as segregating when the standard deviation between donors was above 5%. A statistical classification framework was built for diagnosing cytomegalovirus status from the catalog of TCR beta chain sequences. In a later analysis, V and J genes were assigned by comparing TCR nucleotide sequences against IMGT/GENE-DB human TR gene sequences. Using the TCRdist pipeline, a later analysis assigned CDR3 sequences along with most-parsimonious VDJ recombination scenarios. In a later analysis, each TCR beta chain was defined by its CDR3 amino acid sequence together with its V-gene family, and reads without a unique V-gene family were excluded. As a way to deal with suspected cross-contamination and a sequencing artifact, a later analysis dropped approximately 590 nucleotide sequences that were highly shared and had low generation probability. In a later analysis, a clonal expansion index was calculated for each public chain from normalized within-repertoire ranks of inferred template counts. A later analysis computed generation probabilities with a VDJ recombination model fitted to out-of-frame rearrangements, and checked the results against IGoR. In a later analysis, TCR-TCR, TCR-HLA and TCR-CMV co-occurrence was scored with hypergeometric tests, and a repertoire-size bias correction was applied to TCR pairs. In a later analysis, false discovery rates were estimated by permuting HLA or CMV assignments 20 times. In a later analysis, co-occurring TCRs were grouped with DBSCAN, and TCRdist sequence similarity was added when clustering was performed within HLA-allele-positive subsets. For co-occurrence clustering, repertoires with fewer than 30,000 or more than 120,000 public chains were excluded, along with roughly five repertoires with anomalous nucleotide sharing. The source is immuneACCESS, and TCRdb retained only in-frame sequences with V and J called. Part of the clones is not carried over; for the studies checked, unresolved V genes explain less than half of this, and the remainder is unexplained. Clonal size and the V and J genes are those of that table, whereas D and trimming came from the DNA. The sample profile shows about 150,000 clones; over 60% of them were found once. 1.5% to 2% of the sample is in the top ten clones.

Study-wide findings and limitations: According to a later analysis, TCR association rates differed among HLA loci, with DRB1 alleles showing the most associated TCRs and HLA-C alleles showing the fewest. Most TCR sequences were seen in very few donors, while some public TCRs were found in many individuals. A later analysis found that HLA-associated TCR beta chains were more clonally expanded and had lower generation probabilities than equally common non-associated chains. Only TCR beta chains were sequenced in this cohort, and the absence of alpha or paired-chain data limited detectable features. Compared with the approximately 720-donor mean, donors in an Asian-associated ancestry cluster had fewer N-insertions in productive TCRs, according to a later genetic analysis. An association between a missense DCLRE1C variant and V-gene and J-gene trimming of TCR beta chains was found in a later genetic analysis and replicated in an independent cohort. Because the 87-base-pair reads could not distinguish some IMGT-functional V segments, including TRBV6-2 and TRBV6-3, those segments were excluded. A further reported finding was that TCR beta sequences accurately predicted the HLA-A and HLA-B alleles for most subjects in the first cohort. A few of the identified cytomegalovirus-associated TCR beta chains were confirmed in vitro to be specific for cytomegalovirus antigens. According to a later analysis, parvovirus B19, influenza, CMV and Epstein-Barr virus appeared linked to several top co-occurrence clusters. Correlated functional status among segregating V segments might be attributable to linkage disequilibrium, but an unknown experimental factor could not be ruled out. The study gave a list of 150 to 200 TCR beta chains associated with cytomegalovirus. When HLA alleles, especially DR and DQ, strongly co-occurred, TCR associations were difficult to assign to individual alleles. Cytomegalovirus status was reported to be diagnosed by the classifier with high specificity and sensitivity in both the original and validation cohorts. The authors suggested that the approach could potentially be generalized to other disease states and immunological phenotypes. According to a later analysis, most CMV-associated TCR beta chains appeared to be HLA-restricted, and the HLA associations seemed to be driven largely by CMV exposure. An earlier analysis of some 560 of the donors showed that most TCR beta V segments appeared in productive rearrangements either about 90% or about 30% of the time, which broadly matched IMGT annotations. The only immune exposure information available for the cohort was CMV serostatus. Because HLA typing was missing for some donors at each locus, association tests included only the typed subset. In a later analysis, about 16,000 TCR beta sequences were associated with specific HLA alleles at a false discovery rate of 0.05. A cluster of highly shared sequence variants was judged likely to represent a technical artifact of the sequencing pipeline. Sequencing depth was assumed to be roughly uniform across donors in the presence/absence analyses, though that assumption may not hold. The earlier analysis of some 540 of the donors excluded over 15 rarely observed V segments, including chromosome 9 orphons, because counts were too low.

In total, approximately 610 healthy bone marrow donors made up the cohort. At the time of sampling, all cohort members were nominally healthy, though unrecorded immune exposures were likely present. The donor tested CMV seronegative and was one of the 352 seronegative cohort members. A peripheral blood sample was collected from each donor, and TCR beta sequencing was performed on peripheral blood mononuclear cells. Genomic DNA extraction from the blood cell samples was performed with the Qiagen DNeasy Blood Extraction Kit. The TCR was taken from a woman between 40 and 55 years old in good health and CMV-seronegative. The sequence joins TRBV11-3 to TRBJ2-7; 9 middle bases align to TRBD1. Specimen: PBMCs. The nucleotides are TGTGCCAGCAGCCGGGACAGGGATTACGAGCAGTACTTC. It specifies CASSRDRDYEQYF.